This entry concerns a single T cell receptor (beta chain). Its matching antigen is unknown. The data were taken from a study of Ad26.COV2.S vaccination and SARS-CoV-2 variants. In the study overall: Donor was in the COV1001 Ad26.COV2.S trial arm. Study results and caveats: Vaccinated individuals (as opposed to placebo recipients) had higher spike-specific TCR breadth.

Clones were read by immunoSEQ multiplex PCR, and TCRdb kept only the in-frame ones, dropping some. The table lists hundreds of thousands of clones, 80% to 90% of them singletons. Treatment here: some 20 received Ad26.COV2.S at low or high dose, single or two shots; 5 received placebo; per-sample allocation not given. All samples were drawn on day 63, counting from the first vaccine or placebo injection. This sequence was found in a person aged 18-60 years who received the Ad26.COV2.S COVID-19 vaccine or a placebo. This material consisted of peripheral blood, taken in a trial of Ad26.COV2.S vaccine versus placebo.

The CDR3 coding sequence is TGTGCCAGCAGGGCCCAGGGATTTTCCTATAATTCACCCCTCCACTTT. Translated, it gives CASRAQGFSYNSPLHF. The chain joins TRBV5-6 to TRBJ1-6; TRBD1 is a possible D gene (5 bases). The CDR3 covers 16 residues. CDR1 and CDR2 (germline): SGHDT, YYEEEE. V shed 5 bases and J shed 1 base, with 13 bases lying between them.